A single sample is the source of the 11 T cell receptor beta chains below, sequenced in a study of T cell responses to AZD1222 COVID-19 vaccine. Sequencing used immunoSEQ multiplex PCR; TCRdb keeps in-frame clones, though not all of them. The sample contains roughly 260,000 clones, approximately 93% of which appear only once. This material consisted of peripheral blood, taken on day 0 of AZD1222 vaccination. The receptors here all came from an adult in good health.

The CDR3 spells CASSDGDGYTF. DNA of the CDR3: TGCGCCAGCAGCGATGGGGATGGCTACACCTTC. The genes are TRBV5-1 and TRBJ1-2, with D unclear. V was clipped by 4 bases and J by 6 bases, with 7 bases between them. Germline CDR1 reads SGHRS; CDR2 reads YFSETQ. The CDR3 loop spans 11 amino acids.

The chain joins TRBV5-1 to TRBJ2-2; 10 bases are a match to TRBD2. Germline lookup yields CDR1 SGHRS and CDR2 YFSETQ. The CDR3 contains 19 residues. V gave up 0 bases and J gave up 2 bases; unmatched junction bases: 10. The CDR3 loop reads CASSLGPSGSGGNTGELFF. The CDR3 bases are TGCGCCAGCAGCTTGGGCCCTAGCGGGAGTGGGGGTAACACCGGGGAGCTGTTTTTT.

This rearrangement joins TRBV29-1 to TRBJ2-1, with 8 nucleotides matching TRBD1. This CDR3 contains 14 residues. Germline V gene data show CDR1 as SQVTM and CDR2 as ANQGSEA. Unmatched junction bases numbered 7, after V lost 6 bases and J lost 3 bases. CDR3 bases: TGCAGCGTACCCCAGGGGGCGGACTACAATGAGCAGTTCTTC. Protein sequence: CSVPQGADYNEQFF.

This chain links TRBV5-1 with TRBJ2-7; 7 positions agree with TRBD1. CDR1 SGHRS and CDR2 YFSETQ come from the germline V gene. J gave up 3 bases and V 3 bases, and 6 bases lay outside the gene matches. The CDR3 extends over 14 amino acids. CDR3 region: CASSSTGQIYEQYF. The CDR3 bases are TGCGCCAGCAGCTCCACGGGACAGATCTACGAGCAGTACTTC.

The chain uses TRBV27 and TRBJ1-4; no reliable D call. This CDR3 spans 14 amino acids. The V gene lost 3 bases and the J gene lost 3 bases, with 8 bases spanning the gap. Per germline, CDR1 MNHEY and CDR2 SMNVEV (reference sequence). This chain's CDR3 is CASSFSVPNEKLFF. Written as DNA, the CDR3 is TGTGCCAGCAGTTTCTCGGTTCCTAATGAAAAACTGTTTTTT.

The chain uses TRBV10-3 and TRBJ2-7, with TRBD1 identical over 11 bases. With V trimmed by 9 bases and J by 5 bases, 6 bases remained unmatched. CDR3 length: 13 residues. The germline V gene has CDR1 ENHRY and CDR2 SYGVKD. CDR3 sequence: CAMGTGGMNEQYF. DNA of the CDR3: TGTGCCATGGGGACAGGGGGAATGAACGAGCAGTACTTC.

This chain uses TRBV5-6 with TRBJ1-2; D not certain. V was clipped by 4 bases and J by 4 bases, with 8 bases between them. Germline loops: CDR1 SGHDT, CDR2 YYEEEE. There are 12 residues in the CDR3. The CDR3 here is CASSPPGYGYTF. Here the CDR3 DNA reads TGTGCCAGCAGCCCCCCTGGCTATGGCTACACCTTC.

The rearrangement uses TRBV2 and TRBJ2-7; D is possibly TRBD1 (5 bases). This CDR3 has 15 amino acids. Trimming shortened V by 3 bases and J by 8 bases, and 20 bases separated the two germline ends. The germline CDR1 and CDR2 sequences are SNHLY and FYNNEI. The CDR3 sequence is CASSESRVGERKQYF. In DNA form, the CDR3 reads TGTGCCAGCAGTGAGAGCAGGGTCGGTGAGAGGAAGCAGTACTTC.

This rearrangement joins TRBV4-2 to TRBJ1-1, with D unclear. The CDR3 has 13 residues. Trimming stripped 4 bases from V and 0 bases from J, with 6 bases between. CDR1 is LGHNA, CDR2 YNFKEQ, per germline. CDR3 in amino acids: CASSLQLNTEAFF. The DNA for the CDR3 is TGTGCCAGCAGCCTACAGTTGAACACTGAAGCTTTCTTT.

The J gene is TRBJ2-7, the V gene TRBV4-3, with TRBD1 matching 10 bases. Unmatched junction bases numbered 2, after V lost 3 bases and J lost 3 bases. Germline values: CDR1 LGHNA, CDR2 YSLEER. The CDR3 contains 14 residues. The CDR3 loop is CASSHGTGVYEQYF. The CDR3 DNA is TGCGCCAGCAGCCACGGGACAGGGGTCTACGAGCAGTACTTC.

This chain joins TRBV7-6 and TRBJ1-2; D possibly corresponds to TRBD1 (5 bases). Trimming removed 5 bases from V and 1 base from J, with 8 bases in between. CDR1 is SGHVS and CDR2 is FNYEAQ in the germline V gene. CDR3 length equals 13 residues. CDR3 sequence reads: CASSPTVNYGYTF. The CDR3 DNA is TGTGCCAGCAGCCCGACAGTTAACTATGGCTACACCTTC. Supplemented by reference TRBV7-6 and TRBJ1-2, the full variable domain reads GAGVSQSPRYKVTKRGQDVALRCDPISGHVSLYWYRQALGQGPEFLTYFNYEAQQDKSGLPNDRFSAERPEGSISTLTIQRTEQRDSAMYRCASSPTVNYGYTFGSGTRLTVV.